The sequence of this T cell receptor (beta chain) was determined in a study of long-term antiretroviral therapy in people with HIV. Whole-study context: The earliest samples came from an era when ART typically awaited falling CD4 counts.

immunoSEQ v3.0 was run at survey level. Profiling relied on immunoSEQ multiplex PCR, and the TCRdb table lists in-frame clones only, not all of them. The repertoire consists of about 30,000 clones, with about 85% occurring once and the leading ten covering about 4.8%. The CDR3 is made up of 17 amino acids. Trimming took off 0 bases at V and 2 bases at J, with 16 bases between the two ends. CDR1 and CDR2 from the germline V gene are LNHDA and SQIVND (reference sequence). Specimens carried about 0.85-11 million cryopreserved PBMC before DNA extraction. The chain uses TRBV19 and TRBJ1-2; TRBD1 is a possible D gene (5 bases). The sequence was obtained from a woman aged 25 to 39 with HIV. The sample here was unsorted PBMCs, taken approximately 2.9 years before starting antiretroviral therapy. The CDR3 is CASSIDTRTQTNYGYTF. In nucleotides, the CDR3 is TGTGCCAGTAGTATAGACACCCGGACACAAACCAACTATGGCTACACCTTC.